Presented here are 3 T cell receptor beta chains from one specimen sequenced in a study of T cells in Graves' hyperthyroidism and ophthalmopathy (dated by TCRdb to the late 2010s). Library construction relied on multiplex PCR. The sequencing machine was an Illumina HiSeq 2000. The TCR beta CDR3 regions were amplified from the RNA transcripts. For the first round of RT-PCR on the TCR CDR3, the HTBI primer set was used together with the Qiagen OneStep RT-PCR kit. TCRdb handled the public reads itself, with Q25 trimming in fastp and clone calling in MiXCR, and kept productive beta chains. Rows with one shared CDR3 protein collapse into an entry with the most common genes and DNA. Here the sample has hundreds of thousands of distinct CDR3 sequences; 11% to 15% occur a single time. Roughly 10% of the sample lies in the top ten. Specimen: blood. The source is a woman between 18 and 30 years old with Graves' hyperthyroidism.

The chain has TRBV25-1 and TRBJ2-6, with 10 bases aligning to TRBD2. Trimming took 4 bases from V and 0 from J; bases not matched to a gene: 3. Germline V gives CDR1 MGHDK, CDR2 SYGVNS. This CDR3 has 17 residues. The CDR3 spells CASSGLAGVSGANVLTF. The CDR3 DNA reads TGTGCCAGCAGTGGGCTAGCGGGAGTCTCTGGGGCCAACGTCCTGACTTTC.

This clonotype has at least ten counts. The chain uses TRBV2 and TRBJ1-5; D possibly corresponds to TRBD1 (5 bases). Germline values: CDR1 SNHLY, CDR2 FYNNEI. The V gene lost 6 bases and the J gene lost 4 bases, with 22 bases spanning the gap. CDR3 length: 17 amino acids. CDR3 amino acids: CASRGMRGVDSNQPQHF. CDR3 in DNA: TGTGCCAGCAGGGGGATGCGGGGTGTAGACAGTAATCAGCCCCAGCATTTT.

This clonotype was seen at least ten times. The rearrangement joins TRBV3-1 to TRBJ2-7; 7 nucleotides align to TRBD1. Germline CDR1 reads LGHDT; CDR2 reads YNNKEL (reference sequence). The CDR3 is 14 residues long. Trimming removed 2 bases from V and 2 bases from J; junction bases left unmatched: 3. The CDR3 nucleotides are TGTGCCAGCAGCCAACACAGGGGAACCTACGAGCAGTACTTC. Translated: CASSQHRGTYEQYF.